Sequencing of this T cell receptor (beta chain) was carried out in a study of blood T cell repertoires in COVID-19. Study background: Acute and convalescent COVID-19 specimens originated in the United States, Italy and Spain.

In germline, CDR1 is LGHDT, CDR2 YNNKEL (reference sequence). This CDR3 has 15 amino acids. Trimming removed 2 bases from V and 4 bases from J; junction bases left unmatched: 5. In the source study's methods: Amplification from reference gene primers served as the basis for estimated nucleated cell counts. TCRdb's table, derived via immunoSEQ multiplex PCR, lists solely in-frame clones and lacks some. V and J calls and clone size are given by that table; D and trimming were obtained from the DNA. The table records roughly 260,000 clones, roughly 86% of them present only once. Sequencing used peripheral blood. The receptor was isolated from a man aged 35 to 55 who had recovered from COVID-19. This chain uses TRBV3-1 (or the pseudogene TRBV3-2) with TRBJ1-2; 9 nucleotides agree with TRBD1. The DNA for the CDR3 is TGTGCCAGCAGCCAAACGGGACAGGGAGCCTATGGCTACACCTTC. Translating gives CASSQTGQGAYGYTF.